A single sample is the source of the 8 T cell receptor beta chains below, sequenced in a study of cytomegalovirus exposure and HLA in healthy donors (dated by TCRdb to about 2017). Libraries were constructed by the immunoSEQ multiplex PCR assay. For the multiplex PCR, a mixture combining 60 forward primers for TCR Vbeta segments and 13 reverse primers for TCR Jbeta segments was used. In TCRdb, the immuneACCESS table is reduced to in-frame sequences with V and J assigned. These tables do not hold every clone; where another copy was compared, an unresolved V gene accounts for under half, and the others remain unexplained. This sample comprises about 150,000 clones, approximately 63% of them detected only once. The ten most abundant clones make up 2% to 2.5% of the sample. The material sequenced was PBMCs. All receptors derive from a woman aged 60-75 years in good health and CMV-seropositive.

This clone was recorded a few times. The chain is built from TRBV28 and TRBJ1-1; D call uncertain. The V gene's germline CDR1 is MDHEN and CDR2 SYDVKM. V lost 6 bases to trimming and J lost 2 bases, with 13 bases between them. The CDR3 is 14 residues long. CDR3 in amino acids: CASREEMINTEAFF. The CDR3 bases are TGTGCCAGCAGGGAGGAAATGATTAACACTGAAGCTTTCTTT.

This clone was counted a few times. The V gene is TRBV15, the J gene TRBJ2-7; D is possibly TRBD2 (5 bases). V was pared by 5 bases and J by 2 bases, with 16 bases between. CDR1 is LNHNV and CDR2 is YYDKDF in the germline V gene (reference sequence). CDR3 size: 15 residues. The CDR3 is CATSPSPGVTYEQYF. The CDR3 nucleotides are TGTGCCACCAGCCCATCCCCCGGGGTGACCTACGAGCAGTACTTC.

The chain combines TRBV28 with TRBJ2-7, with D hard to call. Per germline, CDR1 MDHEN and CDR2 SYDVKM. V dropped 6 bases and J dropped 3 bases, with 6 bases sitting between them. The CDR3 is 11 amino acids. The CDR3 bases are TGTGCCAGCAGCCTAATCTACGAGCAGTACTTC. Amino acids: CASSLIYEQYF.

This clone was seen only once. The CDR3 DNA reads TGCGCCAGCAGCTTGGTCGGGGAACCCTACAATGAGCAGTTCTTC. Its translation is CASSLVGEPYNEQFF. V usage is TRBV5-1 and J usage is TRBJ2-1; a possible D gene is TRBD2 (5 bases). CDR1 is SGHRS, CDR2 YFSETQ, per germline. Deletions cut 0 bases from V and 2 bases from J, with 9 bases between. CDR3 length: 15 amino acids. Together with reference TRBV5-1 and TRBJ2-1, the CDR3 gives the full variable domain: KAGVTQTPRYLIKTRGQQVTLSCSPISGHRSVSWYQQTPGQGLQFLFEYFSETQRNKGNFPGRFSGRQFSNSRSEMNVSTLELGDSALYLCASSLVGEPYNEQFFGPGTRLTVL.

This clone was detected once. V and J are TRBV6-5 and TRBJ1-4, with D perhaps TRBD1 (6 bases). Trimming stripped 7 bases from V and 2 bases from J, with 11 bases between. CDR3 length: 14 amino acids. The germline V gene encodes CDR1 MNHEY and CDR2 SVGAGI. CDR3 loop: CASITDSTNEKLFF. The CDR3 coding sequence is TGTGCCAGCATTACGGACAGCACTAATGAAAAACTGTTTTTT.

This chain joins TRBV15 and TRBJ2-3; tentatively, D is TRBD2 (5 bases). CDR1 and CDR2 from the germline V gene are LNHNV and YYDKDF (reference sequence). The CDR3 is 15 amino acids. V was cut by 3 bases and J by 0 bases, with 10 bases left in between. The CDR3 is CATSRGAASTDTQYF. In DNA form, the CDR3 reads TGTGCCACCAGCAGGGGAGCAGCTAGCACAGATACGCAGTATTTT.

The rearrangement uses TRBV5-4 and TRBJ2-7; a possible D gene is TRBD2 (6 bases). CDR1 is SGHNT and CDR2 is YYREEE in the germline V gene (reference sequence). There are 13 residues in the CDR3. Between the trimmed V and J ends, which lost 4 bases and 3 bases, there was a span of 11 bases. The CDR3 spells CASSQGLDYEQYF. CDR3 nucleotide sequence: TGTGCCAGCAGCCAGGGACTTGACTACGAGCAGTACTTC.

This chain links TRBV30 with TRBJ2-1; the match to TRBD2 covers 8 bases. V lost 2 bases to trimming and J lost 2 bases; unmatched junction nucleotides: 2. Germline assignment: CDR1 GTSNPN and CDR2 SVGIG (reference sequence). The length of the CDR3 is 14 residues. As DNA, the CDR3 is TGTGCCTGGAGTCATAGCGGGACCTACAATGAGCAGTTCTTC. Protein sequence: CAWSHSGTYNEQFF.